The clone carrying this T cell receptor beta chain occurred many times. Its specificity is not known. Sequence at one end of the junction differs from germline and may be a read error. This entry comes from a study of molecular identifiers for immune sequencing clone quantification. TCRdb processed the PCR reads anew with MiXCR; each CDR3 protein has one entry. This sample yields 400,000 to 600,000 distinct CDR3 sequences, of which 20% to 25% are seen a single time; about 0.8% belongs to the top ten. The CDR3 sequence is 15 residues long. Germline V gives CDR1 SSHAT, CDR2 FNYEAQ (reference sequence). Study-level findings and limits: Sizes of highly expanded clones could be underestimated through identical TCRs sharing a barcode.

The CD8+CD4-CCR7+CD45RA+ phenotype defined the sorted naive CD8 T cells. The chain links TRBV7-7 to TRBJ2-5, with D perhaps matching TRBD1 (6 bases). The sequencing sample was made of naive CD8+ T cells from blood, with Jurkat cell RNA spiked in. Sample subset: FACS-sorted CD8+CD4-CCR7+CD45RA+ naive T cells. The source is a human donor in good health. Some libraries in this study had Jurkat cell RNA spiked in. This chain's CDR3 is CASNPRTGNLETQYF. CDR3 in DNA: TGTGCTAGCAACCCACGTACAGGGAACCTAGAGACCCAGTACTTC.